The rows below give T cell receptor beta chains drawn from one sample of a study of spatial heterogeneity in lung cancer. TCRdb recomputed calls from the 5' RACE reads with MiXCR, one row per CDR3 protein. Of some 97,000 distinct CDR3 sequences in the sample, 4.4% were seen once. Material: lung tumor tissue, obtained at surgery. The source is a male donor with early-stage non-small cell lung cancer. Both conserved end residues are trimmed from each CDR3. Fields, in order: V gene, CDR3 length, CDR3 protein.

v_gene: TRBV4-1
len: 14
CDR3aa: ASSQDSRPSYNEQF

v_gene: TRBV6-6
len: 17
CDR3aa: ASSYSRTGAKLYTGELF

v_gene: TRBV10-2
len: 14
CDR3aa: ASSPAGTSGQETQY

v_gene: TRBV7-9
len: 13
CDR3aa: ASSWTGSGANVLT

v_gene: TRBV6-1
len: 12
CDR3aa: ASSSTVDGTEAF

v_gene: TRBV5-1
len: 14
CDR3aa: ASSLSAGGFYNEQF

v_gene: TRBV11-2
len: 13
CDR3aa: ASSARTGVNTEAF

v_gene: TRBV6-1
len: 15
CDR3aa: ASSGYHQGTFSGELF

v_gene: TRBV10-1
len: 12
CDR3aa: ASSAGFTAYEQY

v_gene: TRBV27
len: 15
CDR3aa: ASSLIQGALNTGELF

v_gene: TRBV30
len: 14
CDR3aa: AWSVARVRPVGEQY

v_gene: TRBV6-1
len: 10
CDR3aa: ASSSLAPEQY

v_gene: TRBV29-1
len: 13
CDR3aa: SVDSGLAGVGEQF

v_gene: TRBV29-1
len: 12
CDR3aa: SVAGTPVSYEQY

v_gene: TRBV5-1
len: 15
CDR3aa: ASSPPGQGAGRTEAF

v_gene: TRBV20-1
len: 10
CDR3aa: SAKGGGETQY

v_gene: TRBV6-1
len: 13
CDR3aa: ASSEGRPGREKLF

v_gene: TRBV2
len: 8
CDR3aa: ASSEGPII

v_gene: TRBV12-3/TRBV12-4
len: 12
CDR3aa: ASSATAGANVLT

v_gene: TRBV7-2
len: 12
CDR3aa: ASSPTRGTGELF

v_gene: TRBV6-2/TRBV6-3
len: 12
CDR3aa: ASSYGGFSYEQY

v_gene: TRBV5-6
len: 11
CDR3aa: ASSLAGGDTQY

v_gene: TRBV7-2
len: 11
CDR3aa: ASSPAIRGELF

v_gene: TRBV29-1
len: 12
CDR3aa: SVAGEVMNTEAF

v_gene: TRBV7-2
len: 14
CDR3aa: ASTWDRGAYNSPLH

v_gene: TRBV10-3
len: 14
CDR3aa: AISESLGTQPYEQY

v_gene: TRBV5-1
len: 12
CDR3aa: ASRGEENTGELF

v_gene: TRBV27
len: 13
CDR3aa: ASSLHGGRSYEQY

v_gene: TRBV5-1
len: 12
CDR3aa: ASQKSGHTDTQY

v_gene: TRBV2
len: 13
CDR3aa: ASRKLAGITDTQY

v_gene: TRBV28
len: 12
CDR3aa: ASSLTGVVYEQY

v_gene: TRBV28
len: 13
CDR3aa: ANSFWEAGVYGYT

v_gene: TRBV7-9
len: 12
CDR3aa: ASSLAGEGQPQH

v_gene: TRBV11-2
len: 12
CDR3aa: ASRITGTGNTIY

v_gene: TRBV20-1
len: 10
CDR3aa: SAPGNQETQY

v_gene: TRBV7-2
len: 13
CDR3aa: ASSPTSGMSNEQF

v_gene: TRBV28
len: 13
CDR3aa: ASSFYGRATDTQY

v_gene: TRBV28
len: 14
CDR3aa: ASSSYRRAGANVLT

v_gene: TRBV20-1
len: 10
CDR3aa: SARSANQPQH